The clone carrying this T cell receptor (beta chain) occurred a few times. What it recognizes is unknown. Collected material from alopecia areata patients comprised lesional scalp punch biopsies and peripheral blood. RNA was extracted and reverse transcribed into cDNA as the sequencing template. The table came from immunoSEQ multiplex PCR; TCRdb's copy has only in-frame clones and leaves some out. The table includes 150,000 or so clones, roughly 48% detected once. This entry belongs to a study of CD8+ T cells in alopecia areata. Study-level background: Patients in the study were on tofacitinib for 6 to 18 months, then off it for 6 months.

This CDR3 spans 14 amino acids. V lost 6 bases and J lost 4; bases outside the gene matches: 6. Looked up from germline, CDR1 is ENHRY and CDR2 is SYGVKD. Notes on the study in general: In patients, TCRs were shared less clearly than in mice, and HLA may possibly be involved.

The sample consisted of CD4+ T cells sorted from blood. The chain joins TRBV10-3 to TRBJ1-3; TRBD1 matches 7 bases. This receptor was obtained from a human donor with alopecia areata. The CDR3 sequence is CAISGDSGGNTIYF. As DNA, the CDR3 is TGTGCCATCAGCGGGGACAGTGGCGGAAACACCATATATTTT.